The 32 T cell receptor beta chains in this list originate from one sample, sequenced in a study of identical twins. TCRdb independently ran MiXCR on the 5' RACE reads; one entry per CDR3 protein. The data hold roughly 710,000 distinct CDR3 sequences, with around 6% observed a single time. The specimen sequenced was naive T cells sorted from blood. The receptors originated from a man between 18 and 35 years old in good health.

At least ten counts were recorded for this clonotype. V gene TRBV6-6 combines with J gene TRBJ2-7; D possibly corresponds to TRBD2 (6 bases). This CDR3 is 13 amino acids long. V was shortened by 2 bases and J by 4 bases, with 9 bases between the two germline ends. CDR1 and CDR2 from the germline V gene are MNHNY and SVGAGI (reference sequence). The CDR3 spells CASSYPGRYEQYF. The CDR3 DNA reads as TGTGCCAGCAGTTACCCAGGGAGGTACGAGCAGTACTTC.

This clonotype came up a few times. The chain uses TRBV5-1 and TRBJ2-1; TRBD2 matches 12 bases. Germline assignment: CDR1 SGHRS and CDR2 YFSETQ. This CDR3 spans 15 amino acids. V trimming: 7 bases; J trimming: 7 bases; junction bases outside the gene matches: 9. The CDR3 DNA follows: TGCGCCAGCGGGGAGACTAGCGGGGGAATTAATGAGCAGTTCTTC. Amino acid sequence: CASGETSGGINEQFF.

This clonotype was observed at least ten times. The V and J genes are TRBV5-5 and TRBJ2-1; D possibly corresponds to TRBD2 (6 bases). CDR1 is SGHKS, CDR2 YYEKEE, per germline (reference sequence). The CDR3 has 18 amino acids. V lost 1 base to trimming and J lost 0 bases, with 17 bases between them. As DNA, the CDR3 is TGTGCCAGCAGCTTGCAGTTTGGTGGGGGGAGCTCCTACAATGAGCAGTTCTTC. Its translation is CASSLQFGGGSSYNEQFF.

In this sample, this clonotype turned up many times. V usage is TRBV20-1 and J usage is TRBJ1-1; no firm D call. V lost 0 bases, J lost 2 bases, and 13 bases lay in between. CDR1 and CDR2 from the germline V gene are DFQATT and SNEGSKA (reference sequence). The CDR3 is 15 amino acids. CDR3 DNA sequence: TGCAGTGCTAGAGATCGCCCAGTACCAAACACTGAAGCTTTCTTT. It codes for CSARDRPVPNTEAFF.

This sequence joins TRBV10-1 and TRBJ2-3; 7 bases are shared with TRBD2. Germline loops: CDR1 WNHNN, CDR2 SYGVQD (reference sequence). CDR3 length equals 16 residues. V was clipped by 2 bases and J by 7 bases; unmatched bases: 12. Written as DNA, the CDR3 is TGCGCCAGCAGTGAGGATCTTCTGGGGGGGAACAATACGCAGTATTTT. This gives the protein CASSEDLLGGNNTQYF.

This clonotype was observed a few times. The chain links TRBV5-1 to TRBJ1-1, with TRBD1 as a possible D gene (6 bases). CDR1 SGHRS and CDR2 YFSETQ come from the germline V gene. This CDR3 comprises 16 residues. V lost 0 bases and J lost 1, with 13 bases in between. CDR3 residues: CASSLGAGVQNTEAFF. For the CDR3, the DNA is TGCGCCAGCAGCTTGGGGGCAGGGGTCCAGAACACTGAAGCTTTCTTT.

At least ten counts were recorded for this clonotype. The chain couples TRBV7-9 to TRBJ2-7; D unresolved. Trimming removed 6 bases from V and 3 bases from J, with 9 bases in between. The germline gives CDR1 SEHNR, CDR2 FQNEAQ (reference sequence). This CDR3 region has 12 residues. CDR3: CASSGGGYEQYF. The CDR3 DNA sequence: TGTGCCAGCAGTGGTGGCGGCTACGAGCAGTACTTC. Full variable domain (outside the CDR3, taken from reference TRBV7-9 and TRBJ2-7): DTGVSQNPRHKITKRGQNVTFRCDPISEHNRLYWYRQTLGQGPEFLTYFQNEAQLEKSRLLSDRFSAERPKGSFSTLEIQRTEQGDSAMYLCASSGGGYEQYFGPGTRLTVT.

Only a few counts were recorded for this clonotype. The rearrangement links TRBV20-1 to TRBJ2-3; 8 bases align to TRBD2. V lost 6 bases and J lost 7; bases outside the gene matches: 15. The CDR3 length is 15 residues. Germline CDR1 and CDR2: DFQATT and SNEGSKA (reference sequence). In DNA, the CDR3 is TGCAGTGCCCAGAGGTCCGGCGGGAGGACAAATACGCAGTATTTT. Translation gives CSAQRSGGRTNTQYF.

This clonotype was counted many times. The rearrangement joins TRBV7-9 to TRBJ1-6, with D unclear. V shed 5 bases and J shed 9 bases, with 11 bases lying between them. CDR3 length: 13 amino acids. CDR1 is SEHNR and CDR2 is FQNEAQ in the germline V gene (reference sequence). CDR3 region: CASSPTLSSPLHF. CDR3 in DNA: TGTGCCAGCAGCCCAACATTAAGTTCACCCCTCCACTTT. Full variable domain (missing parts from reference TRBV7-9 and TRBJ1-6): DTGVSQNPRHKITKRGQNVTFRCDPISEHNRLYWYRQTLGQGPEFLTYFQNEAQLEKSRLLSDRFSAERPKGSFSTLEIQRTEQGDSAMYLCASSPTLSSPLHFGNGTRLTVT.

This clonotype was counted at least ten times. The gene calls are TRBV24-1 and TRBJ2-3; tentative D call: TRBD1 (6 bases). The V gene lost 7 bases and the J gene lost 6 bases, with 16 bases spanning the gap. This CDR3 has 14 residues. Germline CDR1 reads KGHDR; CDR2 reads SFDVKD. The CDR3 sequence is CATRHREPADTQYF. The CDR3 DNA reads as TGTGCCACCAGACACAGGGAACCCGCGGATACGCAGTATTTT.

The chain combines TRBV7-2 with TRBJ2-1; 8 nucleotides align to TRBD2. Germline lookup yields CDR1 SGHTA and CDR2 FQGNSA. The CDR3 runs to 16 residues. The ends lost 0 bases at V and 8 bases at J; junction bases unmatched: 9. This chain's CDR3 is CASSLALLAGFDEQFF. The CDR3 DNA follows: TGTGCCAGCAGCTTAGCTCTTTTAGCGGGATTCGATGAGCAGTTCTTC. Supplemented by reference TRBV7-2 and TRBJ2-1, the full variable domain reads GAGVSQSPSNKVTEKGKDVELRCDPISGHTALYWYRQSLGQGLEFLIYFQGNSAPDKSGLPSDRFSAERTGGSVSTLTIQRTQQEDSAVYLCASSLALLAGFDEQFFGPGTRLTVL.

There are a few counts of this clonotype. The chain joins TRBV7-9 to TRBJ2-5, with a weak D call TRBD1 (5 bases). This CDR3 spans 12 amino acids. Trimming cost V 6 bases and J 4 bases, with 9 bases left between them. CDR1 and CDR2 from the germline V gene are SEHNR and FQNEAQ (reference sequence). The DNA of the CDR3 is TGTGCCAGCAGTAGGGGCGCAGAGACCCAGTACTTC. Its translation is CASSRGAETQYF.

The CDR3 DNA reads TGTGCCAGCAGCCGCCACCGGGCATCAGGAAACACCATATATTTT. It encodes CASSRHRASGNTIYF. The chain couples TRBV7-6 to TRBJ1-3; no clear D. The CDR3 loop spans 15 amino acids. Per the germline V gene, CDR1 is SGHVS and CDR2 is FNYEAQ. The V end was cut by 5 bases, the J end by 4 bases, with 15 bases between.

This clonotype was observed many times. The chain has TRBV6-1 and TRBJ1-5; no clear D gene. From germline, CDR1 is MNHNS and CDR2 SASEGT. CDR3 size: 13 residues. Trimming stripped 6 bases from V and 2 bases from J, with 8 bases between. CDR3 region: CASSHTGNQPQHF. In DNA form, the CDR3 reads TGTGCCAGCAGCCATACGGGCAATCAGCCCCAGCATTTT.

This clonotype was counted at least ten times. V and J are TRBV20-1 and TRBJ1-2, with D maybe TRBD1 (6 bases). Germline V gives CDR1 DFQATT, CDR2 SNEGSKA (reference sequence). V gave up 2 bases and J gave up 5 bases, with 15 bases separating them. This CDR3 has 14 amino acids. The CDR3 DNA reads TGCAGTGCTAGATGGCCGGAGACAGGTTATGGCTACACCTTC. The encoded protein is CSARWPETGYGYTF.

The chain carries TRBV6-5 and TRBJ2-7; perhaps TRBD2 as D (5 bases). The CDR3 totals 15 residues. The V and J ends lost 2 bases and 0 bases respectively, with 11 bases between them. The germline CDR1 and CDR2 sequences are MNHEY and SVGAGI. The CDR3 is CASSYGRGSSYEQYV. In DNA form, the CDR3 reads TGTGCCAGCAGTTACGGGAGAGGCAGCTCCTACGAGCAGTACGTC.

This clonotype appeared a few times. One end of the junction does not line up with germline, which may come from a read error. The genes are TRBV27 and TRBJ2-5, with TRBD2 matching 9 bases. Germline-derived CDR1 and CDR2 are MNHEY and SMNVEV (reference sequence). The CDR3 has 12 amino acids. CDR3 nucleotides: TGTGCCAGCAGTTTGCGACTAGCGGCCTGGATTTTC. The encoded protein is CASSLRLAAWIF.

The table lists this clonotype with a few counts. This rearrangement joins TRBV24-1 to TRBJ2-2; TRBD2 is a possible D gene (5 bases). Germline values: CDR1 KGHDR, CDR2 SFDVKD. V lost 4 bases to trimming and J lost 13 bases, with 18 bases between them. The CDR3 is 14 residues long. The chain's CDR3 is CATSEGSFSEMLFF. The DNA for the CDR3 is TGTGCCACCAGTGAAGGGAGCTTCTCGGAGATGCTGTTTTTT.

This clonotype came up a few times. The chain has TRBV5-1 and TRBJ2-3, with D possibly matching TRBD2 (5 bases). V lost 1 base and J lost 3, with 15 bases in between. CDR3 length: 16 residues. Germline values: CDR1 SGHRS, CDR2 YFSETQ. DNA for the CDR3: TGCGCCAGCAGCTTGAAAACCGGGATTTTGACAGATACGCAGTATTTT. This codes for CASSLKTGILTDTQYF.

Here the CDR3 reads CASSLVPTGNIQYF. DNA of the CDR3: TGTGCCAGCAGCTTAGTCCCAACCGGGAACATTCAGTACTTC. V usage is TRBV7-8 and J usage is TRBJ2-4, with unresolved D. Between the trimmed V and J ends, which lost 1 base and 7 bases, there was a span of 11 bases. This CDR3 region has 14 residues. Germline CDR1 and CDR2: SGHVS and FQNEAQ.

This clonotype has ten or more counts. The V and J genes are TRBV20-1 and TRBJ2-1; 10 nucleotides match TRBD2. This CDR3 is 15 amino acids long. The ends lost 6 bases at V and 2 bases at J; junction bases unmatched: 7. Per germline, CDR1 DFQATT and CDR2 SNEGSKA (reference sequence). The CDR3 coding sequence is TGCAGTGCCGTATTAGCGGGAGGCGCCTACAATGAGCAGTTCTTC. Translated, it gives CSAVLAGGAYNEQFF.

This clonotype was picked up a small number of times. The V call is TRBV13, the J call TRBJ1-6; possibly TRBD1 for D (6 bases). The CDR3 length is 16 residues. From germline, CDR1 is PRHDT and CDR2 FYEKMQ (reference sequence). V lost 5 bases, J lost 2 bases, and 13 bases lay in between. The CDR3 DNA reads TGTGCCAGCAGCAACAGACAGGCCACCTATAATTCACCCCTCCACTTT. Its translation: CASSNRQATYNSPLHF.

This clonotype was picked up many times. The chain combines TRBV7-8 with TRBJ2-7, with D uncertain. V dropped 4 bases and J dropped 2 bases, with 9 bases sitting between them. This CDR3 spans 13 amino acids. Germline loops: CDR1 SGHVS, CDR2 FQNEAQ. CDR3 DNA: TGTGCCAGCAGCTCCTCTGGGGCCTACGAGCAGTACTTC. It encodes CASSSSGAYEQYF.

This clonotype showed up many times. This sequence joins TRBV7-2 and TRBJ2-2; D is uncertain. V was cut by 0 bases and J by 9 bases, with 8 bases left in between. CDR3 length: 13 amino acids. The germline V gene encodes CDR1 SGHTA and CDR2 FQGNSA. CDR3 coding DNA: TGTGCCAGCAGCTTAGCGCCTAGAAGGGAGCTGTTTTTT. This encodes CASSLAPRRELFF.

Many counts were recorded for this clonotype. The CDR3 spells CAGRSPDLAGNEQFF. CDR3 DNA: TGTGCCGGTCGAAGCCCCGATCTAGCAGGCAATGAGCAGTTCTTC. The chain uses TRBV7-2 and TRBJ2-1; a possible D gene is TRBD2 (5 bases). The V end lost 11 bases, the J end lost 6 bases, and 23 bases lay between the germline ends. The CDR3 contains 15 residues. CDR1 SGHTA and CDR2 FQGNSA come from the germline V gene.

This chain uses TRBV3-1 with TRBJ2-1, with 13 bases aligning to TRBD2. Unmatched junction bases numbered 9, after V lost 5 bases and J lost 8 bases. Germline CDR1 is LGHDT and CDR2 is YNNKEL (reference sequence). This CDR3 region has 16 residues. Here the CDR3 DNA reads TGTGCCAGCAGCGAAGGACTAGCGGGAGTCAGGGATGAGCAGTTCTTC. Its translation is CASSEGLAGVRDEQFF.

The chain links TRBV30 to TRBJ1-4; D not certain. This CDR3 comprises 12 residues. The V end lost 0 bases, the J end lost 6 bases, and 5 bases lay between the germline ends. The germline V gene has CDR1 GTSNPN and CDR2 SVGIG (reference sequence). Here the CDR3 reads CAWSVVDEKLFF. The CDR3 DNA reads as TGTGCCTGGAGTGTAGTGGATGAAAAACTGTTTTTT. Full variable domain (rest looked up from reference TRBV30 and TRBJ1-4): SQTIHQWPATLVQPVGSPLSLECTVEGTSNPNLYWYRQAAGRGLQLLFYSVGIGQISSEVPQNLSASRPQDRQFILSSKKLLLSDSGFYLCAWSVVDEKLFFGSGTQLSVL.

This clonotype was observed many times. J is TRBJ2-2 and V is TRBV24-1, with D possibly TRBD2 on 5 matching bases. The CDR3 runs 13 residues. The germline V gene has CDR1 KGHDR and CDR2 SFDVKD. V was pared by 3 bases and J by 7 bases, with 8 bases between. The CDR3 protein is CATSDPGDGELFF. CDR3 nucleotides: TGTGCCACCAGTGATCCCGGGGACGGGGAGCTGTTTTTT.

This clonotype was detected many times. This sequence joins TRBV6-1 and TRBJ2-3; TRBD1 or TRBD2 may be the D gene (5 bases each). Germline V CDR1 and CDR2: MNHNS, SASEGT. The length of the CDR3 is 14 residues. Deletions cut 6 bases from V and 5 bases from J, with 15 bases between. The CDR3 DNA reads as TGTGCCAGCAGCCCGACCGGGGCGGGAGATACGCAGTATTTT. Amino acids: CASSPTGAGDTQYF.

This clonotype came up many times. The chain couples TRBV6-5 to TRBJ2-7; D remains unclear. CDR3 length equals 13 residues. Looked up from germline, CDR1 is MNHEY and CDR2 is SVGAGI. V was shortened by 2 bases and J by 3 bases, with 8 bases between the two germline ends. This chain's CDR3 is CASSYGQSYEQYV. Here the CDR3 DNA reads TGTGCCAGCAGTTACGGGCAGAGCTACGAGCAGTACGTC.

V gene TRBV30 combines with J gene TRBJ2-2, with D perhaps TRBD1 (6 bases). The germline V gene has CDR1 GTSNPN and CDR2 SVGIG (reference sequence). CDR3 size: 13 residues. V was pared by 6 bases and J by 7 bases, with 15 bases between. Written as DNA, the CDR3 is TGTGCCTGCGGCAGGGGAGATGGCGGGGAGCTGTTTTTT. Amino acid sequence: CACGRGDGGELFF.

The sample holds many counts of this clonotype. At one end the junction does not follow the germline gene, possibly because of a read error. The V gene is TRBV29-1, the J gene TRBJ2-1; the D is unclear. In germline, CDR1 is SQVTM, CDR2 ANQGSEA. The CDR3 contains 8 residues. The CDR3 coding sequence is TGCAGCGTCAACGGAAGGTGGTTC. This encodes CSVNGRWF.